This T cell receptor (beta chain) is drawn from a study of T cell repertoires in cytomegalovirus infection. MiXCR, run by TCRdb on the reads, gives a single entry per CDR3 protein. This repertoire shows approximately 990,000 distinct CDR3 sequences, roughly 30% found once; its top ten account for about 14%. Concerning this clonotype: Its matching antigen is unknown.

Trimming at V came to 6 bases and at J to 2 bases, leaving 4 bases not matched to a gene. The CDR3 loop spans 14 amino acids. Germline values: CDR1 SGHKS, CDR2 YYEKEE (reference sequence). The source was cultured CD8+ T cells from PBMCs, collected from culture after CMV antigen stimulation. The gene calls are TRBV5-5 and TRBJ2-7, with TRBD1 matching 11 bases. The TCR sequence derives from a human donor in good health (CMV status not recorded). Some clones in this sample may be carry-over from other donors' samples. The CDR3: CASIGTGGTYEQYF. CDR3 DNA sequence: TGTGCCAGCATCGGGACAGGGGGGACCTACGAGCAGTACTTC.